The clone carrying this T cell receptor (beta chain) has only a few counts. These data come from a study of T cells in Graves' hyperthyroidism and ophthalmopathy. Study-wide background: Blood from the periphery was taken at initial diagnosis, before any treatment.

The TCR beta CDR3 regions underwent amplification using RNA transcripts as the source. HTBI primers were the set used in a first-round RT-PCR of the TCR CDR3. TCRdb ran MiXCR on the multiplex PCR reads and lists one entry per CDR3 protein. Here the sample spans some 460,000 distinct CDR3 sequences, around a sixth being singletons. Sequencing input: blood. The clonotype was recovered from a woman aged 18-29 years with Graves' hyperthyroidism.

This chain's CDR3 is CASSSRDRGNEQFF. The CDR3, as DNA: TGTGCCAGCAGCTCCAGGGACAGGGGAAATGAGCAGTTCTTC. The chain is built from TRBV5-4 and TRBJ2-1, with 10 bases that match TRBD1. The germline V gene encodes CDR1 SGHNT and CDR2 YYREEE (reference sequence). The CDR3 has 14 amino acids. V shed 3 bases, J shed 7 bases, and the junction held 4 bases outside the gene matches.